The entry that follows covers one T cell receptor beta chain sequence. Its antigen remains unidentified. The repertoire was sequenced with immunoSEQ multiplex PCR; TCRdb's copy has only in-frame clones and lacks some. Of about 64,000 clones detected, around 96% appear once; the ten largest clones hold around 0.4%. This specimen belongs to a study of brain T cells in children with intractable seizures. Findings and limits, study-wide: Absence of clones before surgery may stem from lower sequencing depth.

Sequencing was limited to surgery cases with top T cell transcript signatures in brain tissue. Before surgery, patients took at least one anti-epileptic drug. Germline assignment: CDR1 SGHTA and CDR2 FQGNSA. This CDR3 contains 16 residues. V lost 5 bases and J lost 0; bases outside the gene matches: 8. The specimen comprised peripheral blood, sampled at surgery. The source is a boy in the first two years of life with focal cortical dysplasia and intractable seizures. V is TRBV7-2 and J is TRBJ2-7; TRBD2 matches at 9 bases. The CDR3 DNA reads TGTGCCAGCAGCCCCGGTCGCGGGGGGGGCTCCTACGAGCAGTACTTC. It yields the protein CASSPGRGGGSYEQYF.